The next 24 T cell receptor beta chains were all read from a single sample in a study of T cell clonality in common variable immunodeficiency (dated by TCRdb to between 2015 and 2017). The protocol used for the library was the immunoSEQ multiplex PCR assay. Drawn from immuneACCESS, this table holds only the in-frame rearrangements with V and J called that TCRdb kept. Clones are partly lost; checked studies trace under half to an unresolved V gene and leave the rest unexplained. This sample shows 50,000 to 55,000 clones, and none of them turns up only once. The ten most abundant clones make up under 2% of the sample. Sequencing was carried out using peripheral blood mononuclear cells. The source of these receptors is a person aged 18 to 70 in good health.

In its sample, this clone was seen many times. Read sequence stops 3 residues before the CDR3 end, and the germline J gene provides the missing end. The chain has TRBV20-1 and TRBJ1-4, with D possibly TRBD1 on 5 matching bases. The CDR3 sequence is 16 residues long. Germline CDR1 DFQATT, CDR2 SNEGSKA (reference sequence). This CDR3 is CSARVDSLLNNSPLFF. The CDR3 bases that were read are TGCAGTGCTAGGGTAGACAGCCTCCTCAATAATTCACCA.

There are many counts of this clone. The missing CDR3 end, 3 residues past where the read stops, is filled in from the germline J gene. The chain uses TRBV18 and TRBJ2-1, with 11 bases matching TRBD1. Germline CDR1 is KGHSH and CDR2 is LQKENI. The J segment lost 5 bases and the V segment lost 3 bases, leaving 9 bases of the junction unmatched. The CDR3 is made up of 17 amino acids. The CDR3 sequence is CASSPSSGQGANNEQFF. CDR3 bases read: TGTGCCAGCTCACCCTCTTCCGGACAGGGGGCGAACAATGAG.

This clone was seen only a few times. Read data end 3 residues before the CDR3 end; the end is taken from the germline J gene. The chain has TRBV20-1 and TRBJ2-7; TRBD1 might be the D (5 bases). The V gene lost 5 bases and the J gene lost 3 bases, with 17 bases spanning the gap. This CDR3 comprises 14 residues. Germline loops: CDR1 DFQATT, CDR2 SNEGSKA (reference sequence). The sequenced CDR3 bases are TGCAGTGCTGTCGGACACCAAGATTACTACGAG. Amino acid sequence: CSAVGHQDYYE. The entire CDR3 protein reads CSAVGHQDYYEQYF.

This clone was recorded many times. The read falls 3 residues short of the CDR3 end, and the missing part is taken from the germline J gene. This chain links TRBV19 with TRBJ2-4; D perhaps matches TRBD1 (5 bases). The CDR3 spans 14 residues. Germline CDR1 and CDR2: LNHDA and SQIVND (reference sequence). Trimming removed 1 base from V and 7 bases from J, with 11 bases in between. CDR3 amino acids: CASSIVGSGNIQYF. The sequenced CDR3 bases are TGTGCCAGTAGTATAGTGGGGTCAGGGAACATT.

As to this clone: The read terminates 3 residues before the CDR3 end, so the remaining end is supplied by the germline J gene. The V gene is TRBV30, the J gene TRBJ1-3; D is perhaps TRBD1 (6 bases). Trimming left V 7 bases short and J 0 bases short, with 10 bases between. The CDR3 is made up of 13 amino acids. From germline, CDR1 is GTSNPN and CDR2 SVGIG (reference sequence). The CDR3 DNA, read in part, is TGTGCCTCACAGGGCCGCTCTGGAAACACC. Translation: CASQGRSGNT. The complete CDR3 reads CASQGRSGNTIYF. The full variable domain, rest sourced from reference TRBV30 and TRBJ1-3, is SQTIHQWPATLVQPVGSPLSLECTVEGTSNPNLYWYRQAAGRGLQLLFYSVGIGQISSEVPQNLSASRPQDRQFILSSKKLLLSDSGFYLCASQGRSGNTIYFGEGSWLTVV.

On this clone itself: The sequenced fragment ends 3 residues before the CDR3 boundary, so the rest is inferred from the germline J gene. V and J are TRBV19 and TRBJ1-2; D is uncertain. This CDR3 region has 13 residues. Germline loops: CDR1 LNHDA, CDR2 SQIVND (reference sequence). The CDR3 loop reads CASSMREGNDYTF. CDR3 DNA (partial): TGTGCCAGTAGTATGCGGGAGGGCAATGAC.

This clone was observed at least ten times. From the germline J gene comes the end of the CDR3, since the read stops 3 residues before it. The V and J genes are TRBV7-8 and TRBJ2-1; 9 bases agree with TRBD2. The CDR3 runs 16 residues. Losses at the gene ends were 1 base for V and 5 bases for J; bases not matched to a gene: 6. The germline V gene encodes CDR1 SGHVS and CDR2 FQNEAQ. The CDR3 loop is CASSLVGTSSHNEQFF. The DNA read from the CDR3 is TGTGCCAGCAGCTTAGTGGGGACTAGCAGTCACAATGAG.

This clone was picked up a small number of times. The read terminates 3 residues ahead of where the CDR3 ends, so the germline J gene completes it. The chain uses TRBV7-9 and TRBJ1-2; a weak D match, TRBD1 (6 bases). Trimming stripped 5 bases from V and 3 bases from J, with 16 bases between. The CDR3 runs 15 residues. Germline CDR1 reads SEHNR; CDR2 reads FQNEAQ (reference sequence). The CDR3 bases that were read are TGTGCCAGCAGCACGGAAATACAGGGTTACTATGGC. Its protein product is CASSTEIQGYYG. The complete CDR3 protein is CASSTEIQGYYGYTF.

This clone has at least ten counts. The CDR3 end falls 3 residues outside the read, so it is completed with the germline J gene. The J gene is TRBJ2-3, the V gene TRBV5-6; D gene unclear. The V gene's germline CDR1 is SGHDT and CDR2 YYEEEE. The ends were cut back, 3 bases at V and 5 bases at J, with 13 bases in the middle. The CDR3 loop spans 14 amino acids. The CDR3 is CASSSRSRRDTQYF. The sequenced part of the CDR3 DNA is TGTGCCAGCAGCTCGAGGTCCCGCCGAGATACG.

The table lists this clone with many counts. The read halts 3 residues ahead of the CDR3 end, with the missing end drawn from the germline J gene. V usage is TRBV12-3 or TRBV12-4 and J usage is TRBJ2-3; D is perhaps TRBD1 (5 bases). The V and J ends lost 3 bases and 1 base respectively, with 14 bases between them. CDR3 length: 16 amino acids. This chain's CDR3 is CASSLGQFSRTDTQYF. The sequenced part of the CDR3 DNA is TGTGCCAGCAGTTTGGGGCAGTTCTCCCGCACAGATACG.

This clone was seen at least ten times. The read ends 3 residues early relative to the CDR3; the germline J gene fills the gap. The chain employs TRBV19 and TRBJ1-6; perhaps TRBD1 as D (5 bases). The CDR3 has 16 amino acids. V shed 6 bases and J shed 7 bases, with 19 bases lying between them. Per the germline V gene, CDR1 is LNHDA and CDR2 is SQIVND (reference sequence). CDR3 residues: CASSTWGGGKNSPLHF. The part of the CDR3 DNA that was read is TGTGCCAGTAGCACGTGGGGGGGTGGTAAAAATTCACCC.

This clone appeared many times. The read ends 3 residues shy of where the CDR3 ends; the end is completed using the germline J gene. This chain connects TRBV5-1 to TRBJ1-2, with D unclear. Germline CDR1 is SGHRS and CDR2 is YFSETQ. The CDR3 covers 14 residues. Trimming left V 0 bases short and J 1 base short, with 7 bases between. CDR3: CASSLGTVNYGYTF. The sequenced part of the CDR3 DNA is TGCGCCAGCAGCTTGGGGACTGTTAACTATGGC.

This clone was found many times. The read halts 3 residues ahead of the CDR3 end, with the missing end drawn from the germline J gene. The rearrangement joins TRBV4-1 to TRBJ2-1; 13 bases line up with TRBD2. CDR3 length: 18 amino acids. The germline V gene has CDR1 MGHRA and CDR2 YSYEKL. J gave up 7 bases and V 1 base, and 10 bases lay outside the gene matches. The CDR3 is CASSQATVTSGRWNEQFF. CDR3 DNA (partial): TGCGCCAGCAGCCAAGCAACCGTGACTAGCGGGAGGTGGAATGAG.

To note about this clone: The read ends 3 residues shy of where the CDR3 ends; the end is completed using the germline J gene. The chain links TRBV5-4 to TRBJ2-7, with D hard to call. The CDR3 contains 13 residues. Per the germline V gene, CDR1 is SGHNT and CDR2 is YYREEE (reference sequence). Trimming stripped 0 bases from V and 4 bases from J, with 8 bases between. This chain's CDR3 is CASSLAAVYEQYF. Incomplete CDR3 DNA: TGTGCCAGCAGCTTGGCCGCGGTTTACGAG.

The sample holds many counts of this clone. The covered CDR3 bases are TGCGCCAGCAGCTTGGACAACTCCGGGCAGCCC. As protein: CASSLDNSGQP. The whole CDR3 reads CASSLDNSGQPQHF. V gene TRBV5-1 combines with J gene TRBJ1-5; D not certain. The read ends 3 residues shy of where the CDR3 ends; the end is completed using the germline J gene. Germline V gene data show CDR1 as SGHRS and CDR2 as YFSETQ. Trimming removed 0 bases from V and 7 bases from J, with 11 bases in between. The CDR3 extends over 14 amino acids.

This clone was counted ten times or more. This sample includes further DNA sequences coding for the same CDR3. The sequenced CDR3 bases are TGTGCCAGCAGCTTCGGCAGGGGAACTGAA. This sequence encodes CASSFGRGTE. The whole CDR3 protein is CASSFGRGTEAFF. The gene calls are TRBV7-9 and TRBJ1-1; D is possibly TRBD1 (6 bases). The read falls 3 residues short of the CDR3 end, and the missing part is taken from the germline J gene. Germline V lookup: CDR1 SEHNR, CDR2 FQNEAQ (reference sequence). Trimming left V 3 bases short and J 5 bases short, with 10 bases between. CDR3 length: 13 residues.

Turning to this clone: The read ends 3 residues before the CDR3 terminus; that terminus is restored from the germline J gene. The chain carries TRBV30 and TRBJ2-7, with D maybe TRBD1 (5 bases). CDR1 GTSNPN and CDR2 SVGIG come from the germline V gene (reference sequence). The CDR3 covers 14 residues. With 3 bases removed from V and 2 bases from J, the gap between germline ends came to 14 bases. Here the CDR3 reads CAWRAGPGTYEQYF. The part of the CDR3 DNA that was read is TGTGCCTGGAGAGCAGGGCCTGGAACCTACGAG.

Sample share makes this clone medium-sized. The read falls 3 residues short of the CDR3 end, and the missing part is taken from the germline J gene. This chain connects TRBV11-2 to TRBJ2-5; D remains ambiguous. CDR1 SGHAT and CDR2 FQNNGV come from the germline V gene. The CDR3 is 13 amino acids. The V and J ends lost 2 bases and 5 bases respectively, with 9 bases between them. Partial CDR3 DNA: TGTGCCAGCAGCTTATGGGCAAGGGAGACC. Protein product: CASSLWARET. The full-length CDR3 reads as CASSLWARETQYF.

This clone was picked up many times. The read ends 3 residues shy of where the CDR3 ends; the end is completed using the germline J gene. The gene calls are TRBV7-9 and TRBJ1-6; no clear D gene. Germline CDR1 reads SEHNR; CDR2 reads FQNEAQ (reference sequence). The V end lost 2 bases, the J end lost 2 bases, and 7 bases lay between the germline ends. This CDR3 has 15 residues. The CDR3 is CASSLHATYNSPLHF. The sequenced CDR3 bases are TGTGCCAGCAGCTTACACGCTACCTATAATTCACCC.

This clone appeared a few times. The read halts 3 residues ahead of the CDR3 end, with the missing end drawn from the germline J gene. V is TRBV7-9 and J is TRBJ1-4; perhaps TRBD1 as D (6 bases). Trimming stripped 5 bases from V and 8 bases from J, with 15 bases between. Germline-derived CDR1 and CDR2 are SEHNR and FQNEAQ (reference sequence). There are 14 residues in the CDR3. The CDR3 reads CASSTQGRVEKLFF. CDR3 DNA (partial): TGTGCCAGCAGCACGCAGGGGCGGGTGGAAAAA.

About this clone itself: The DNA ends 3 residues before the CDR3 does, and the rest of the CDR3 is filled in from the germline J gene. The chain combines TRBV18 with TRBJ1-3, with D perhaps TRBD1 (5 bases). The CDR3 is 14 amino acids. V lost 4 bases to trimming and J lost 2 bases, with 9 bases between them. Germline CDR1 is KGHSH and CDR2 is LQKENI. CDR3 region: CASSQGVAGNTIYF. The CDR3 bases that were read are TGTGCCAGCTCACAAGGGGTGGCTGGAAACACC.

This clone showed up many times. The part of the CDR3 DNA that was read is TGTGCCAGCAGCGTAGCAGGCCAGGGCTCTGGAAACACC. Translation: CASSVAGQGSGNT. In full, the CDR3 is CASSVAGQGSGNTIYF. The genes are TRBV9 and TRBJ1-3, with a tentative D call TRBD1 (5 bases). The CDR3 goes on 3 residues after the read ends, and that part is filled in from the germline J gene. There are 16 residues in the CDR3. Germline CDR1 reads SGDLS; CDR2 reads YYNGEE. Trimming removed 0 bases at V and 0 bases at J, with 10 bases between.

There are many counts of this clone. CDR3: CASSLDRGGYTF. The DNA read from the CDR3 is TGTGCCAGCAGCTTGGACAGGGGAGGC. The V and J genes are TRBV5-4 and TRBJ1-2, with TRBD1 matching 7 bases. The CDR3 end lies 3 residues beyond the end of the read and is filled in from the germline J gene. CDR1 SGHNT and CDR2 YYREEE come from the germline V gene (reference sequence). This CDR3 has 12 amino acids.

Many counts were recorded for this clone. The CDR3 is cut off 3 residues early in the read; its end comes from the germline J gene. This sequence joins TRBV11-2 and TRBJ1-5; no reliable D call. Per germline, CDR1 SGHAT and CDR2 FQNNGV. The CDR3 length is 13 residues. V was shortened by 3 bases and J by 0 bases, with 3 bases between the two germline ends. The CDR3 DNA, read in part, is TGTGCCAGCAGCTTCGGTAGCAATCAGCCC. Translated, it gives CASSFGSNQP. The CDR3 reads in full as CASSFGSNQPQHF.